The 22 T cell receptor beta chains reported below all come from one sample, sequenced in a study of OX40 agonist ivuxolimab in advanced cancers. The assay was immunoSEQ multiplex PCR, and TCRdb's table has in-frame clones only and misses some. Of roughly 25,000 clones listed, about 74% are singletons. The material sequenced was CD4+ or CD8+ T cells sorted from blood, taken in a trial of the OX40 agonist ivuxolimab. The receptors come from an adult with an advanced solid tumor such as melanoma, head and neck, liver or kidney cancer.

The chain carries TRBV9 and TRBJ1-1; D not certain. Germline values: CDR1 SGDLS, CDR2 YYNGEE. This CDR3 region has 15 residues. Trimming removed 0 bases from V and 0 bases from J, with 9 bases in between. Here the CDR3 DNA reads TGTGCCAGCAGCGTAGGCGGGAATTTGAACACTGAAGCTTTCTTT. Protein sequence: CASSVGGNLNTEAFF.

The CDR3 here is CASSGGQGSTDTQYF. The DNA of the CDR3 is TGCGCCAGCAGCGGAGGACAGGGTAGCACAGATACGCAGTATTTT. The chain has TRBV5-1 and TRBJ2-3; 8 positions match TRBD1. Germline CDR1 is SGHRS and CDR2 is YFSETQ. With 4 bases clipped from V and 0 bases from J, the junction kept 4 bases outside the gene matches. The CDR3 totals 15 residues.

The rearrangement links TRBV6-1 to TRBJ1-5; perhaps TRBD1 as D (6 bases). This CDR3 comprises 15 residues. V lost 7 bases to trimming and J lost 11 bases, with 24 bases between them. CDR1 and CDR2 from the germline V gene are MNHNS and SASEGT. In DNA, the CDR3 is TGTGCCAGCACCTCGAGGGGGGGACACGAGCAGTCCCAGCATTTT. This translates into CASTSRGGHEQSQHF.

The gene calls are TRBV5-1 and TRBJ2-5; 8 bases agree with TRBD1. Trimming removed 3 bases from V and 4 bases from J; junction bases left unmatched: 8. The length of the CDR3 is 15 residues. Germline V CDR1 and CDR2: SGHRS, YFSETQ. CDR3 sequence: CASSSSTGVVETQYF. As DNA, the CDR3 is TGCGCCAGCAGCTCCTCGACAGGGGTGGTAGAGACCCAGTACTTC.

The chain is built from TRBV11-1 and TRBJ2-5; D is uncertain. V dropped 0 bases and J dropped 1 base, with 9 bases sitting between them. The CDR3 contains 15 residues. CDR1 SGHAT and CDR2 FQDESV come from the germline V gene (reference sequence). The CDR3 region is CASSLAGPSQETQYF. CDR3 bases: TGTGCCAGCAGCTTAGCCGGACCGTCCCAAGAGACCCAGTACTTC.

V usage is TRBV6-1 and J usage is TRBJ2-3, with a tentative D call TRBD2 (6 bases). The germline V gene encodes CDR1 MNHNS and CDR2 SASEGT. Trimming removed 6 bases at V and 4 bases at J, with 11 bases between. The CDR3 spans 13 residues. The CDR3 region has the DNA TGTGCCAGCAGGGGGACTTCCCCAGATACGCAGTATTTT. This sequence encodes CASRGTSPDTQYF.

The V gene is TRBV11-2, the J gene TRBJ1-1; TRBD1 matches 10 bases. In germline, CDR1 is SGHAT, CDR2 FQNNGV. V lost 1 base to trimming and J lost 3 bases; unmatched junction nucleotides: 8. CDR3 size: 17 residues. The CDR3 loop reads CASSLGTGGDLYTEAFF. DNA of the CDR3: TGTGCCAGCAGCTTAGGGACAGGGGGTGATCTCTACACTGAAGCTTTCTTT.

The rearrangement joins TRBV11-3 to TRBJ2-3, with 8 bases matching TRBD2. J was trimmed by 1 base and V by 0 bases; bases with no gene match: 3. The CDR3 length is 16 residues. CDR1 SGHNT and CDR2 YENEEA come from the germline V gene. In nucleotides, the CDR3 is TGTGCCAGCAGCTTAGATGGAGCGGGGGGCACAGATACGCAGTATTTT. This encodes CASSLDGAGGTDTQYF.

The chain joins TRBV2 to TRBJ2-2; 9 nucleotides line up with TRBD2. J gave up 5 bases and V 8 bases, and 6 bases lay outside the gene matches. Looked up from germline, CDR1 is SNHLY and CDR2 is FYNNEI. The CDR3 length is 14 residues. The CDR3 here is CASVAGVLTGELFF. The CDR3 DNA reads TGTGCCAGCGTAGCGGGGGTTTTGACCGGGGAGCTGTTTTTT.

This chain links TRBV5-5 with TRBJ1-6; 9 bases fit TRBD1. The CDR3 is made up of 15 amino acids. Germline CDR1 reads SGHKS; CDR2 reads YYEKEE (reference sequence). V was clipped by 4 bases and J by 7 bases; unmatched bases: 6. The CDR3 here is CASSRGTGTNSPLHF. The CDR3 DNA sequence: TGTGCCAGCAGCCGAGGGACAGGGACGAATTCACCCCTCCACTTT.

A note on this clone: One end of the junction does not line up with germline, which may come from a read error. The chain links TRBV19 to TRBJ1-6, with TRBD1 matching 7 bases. The CDR3 sequence is 18 residues long. Looked up from germline, CDR1 is LNHDA and CDR2 is SQIVND (reference sequence). The CDR3 protein is CASSMSQGTSLSNLPLHF. CDR3 in DNA: TGTGCCAGTAGTATGTCACAGGGGACATCTCTATCCAATTTACCCCTCCACTTT.

V is TRBV6-1 and J is TRBJ1-4; 9 nucleotides line up with TRBD1. In germline, CDR1 is MNHNS, CDR2 SASEGT. This CDR3 spans 14 amino acids. V was pared by 4 bases and J by 8 bases, with 5 bases of the junction left unmatched. CDR3 in DNA: TGTGCCAGCAGTGTTGGGACAGGGATCGAAAAACTGTTTTTT. Translated: CASSVGTGIEKLFF.

The V call is TRBV5-1, the J call TRBJ1-2; D gene ambiguous. The CDR3 totals 14 residues. With 4 bases removed from V and 3 bases from J, the gap between germline ends came to 13 bases. The V gene's germline CDR1 is SGHRS and CDR2 YFSETQ. The DNA for the CDR3 is TGCGCCAGCAGCCCCGGGGAGGTTCACTATGGCTACACCTTC. Its translation is CASSPGEVHYGYTF. The whole variable domain, filled in from reference TRBV5-1 and TRBJ1-2, reads KAGVTQTPRYLIKTRGQQVTLSCSPISGHRSVSWYQQTPGQGLQFLFEYFSETQRNKGNFPGRFSGRQFSNSRSEMNVSTLELGDSALYLCASSPGEVHYGYTFGSGTRLTVV.

V usage is TRBV19 and J usage is TRBJ1-2; TRBD1 might be the D (5 bases). V was cut by 5 bases and J by 1 base, with 14 bases left in between. CDR1 is LNHDA, CDR2 SQIVND, per germline (reference sequence). The CDR3 sequence is 15 residues long. CDR3 nucleotides: TGTGCCAGTAGTTCCGGACATAAGGATAACTATGGCTACACCTTC. Protein product: CASSSGHKDNYGYTF.

The rearrangement uses TRBV13 and TRBJ1-6; TRBD1 matches 8 bases. With V trimmed by 4 bases and J by 9 bases, 5 bases remained unmatched. CDR3 length: 14 amino acids. Germline lookup yields CDR1 PRHDT and CDR2 FYEKMQ (reference sequence). The CDR3 DNA is TGTGCCAGCAGCTGGACAGGGAAGTTTTCACCCCTCCACTTT. Its translation: CASSWTGKFSPLHF.

The V and J genes are TRBV11-1 and TRBJ1-1; D unclear. CDR3 length equals 13 residues. Germline CDR1 is SGHAT and CDR2 is FQDESV (reference sequence). V was pared by 0 bases and J by 1 base, with 3 bases between. The CDR3 bases are TGTGCCAGCAGCTTAGCGCGGAACACTGAAGCTTTCTTT. It specifies CASSLARNTEAFF.

The rearrangement uses TRBV10-3 and TRBJ1-5; D is undetermined. The germline V gene encodes CDR1 ENHRY and CDR2 SYGVKD. This CDR3 spans 12 amino acids. V lost 2 bases to trimming and J lost 4 bases, with 3 bases between them. CDR3 in DNA: TGTGCCATCAGTGAGATGAATCAGCCCCAGCATTTT. Translating it yields CAISEMNQPQHF.

The chain couples TRBV30 to TRBJ1-6, with 9 positions matching TRBD1. The junction had 6 bases not matched to a gene; V was cut back by 3 bases and J by 9 bases. The CDR3 covers 14 residues. CDR1 is GTSNPN, CDR2 SVGIG, per germline (reference sequence). DNA for the CDR3: TGTGCCTGGAGGACGACAGGGGGAGTTTCACCCCTCCACTTT. It translates to CAWRTTGGVSPLHF.

The J gene is TRBJ2-7, the V gene TRBV5-1; 9 nucleotides line up with TRBD1. J lost 8 bases, V lost 0 bases, and 12 bases had no gene match. Germline lookup yields CDR1 SGHRS and CDR2 YFSETQ. This CDR3 contains 16 residues. The CDR3 nucleotides read TGCGCCAGCAGCTTGGTGCCTGAGACAGGGGGAAAGAAGCAGTACTTC. It yields the protein CASSLVPETGGKKQYF.

The rearrangement joins TRBV13 to TRBJ1-2; 12 nucleotides match TRBD1. Germline V gene data show CDR1 as PRHDT and CDR2 as FYEKMQ (reference sequence). The CDR3 totals 14 residues. J lost 8 bases, V lost 5 bases, and 6 bases had no gene match. The CDR3 DNA sequence: TGTGCCAGCAGCACGGGACAGGGGGCGAGCGGCTACACCTTC. Protein: CASSTGQGASGYTF.

This clone appeared a few times. Other DNA sequences within the sample encode an identical CDR3. The chain has TRBV6-1 and TRBJ2-7; no reliable D call. V dropped 1 base and J dropped 3 bases, with 10 bases sitting between them. CDR1 and CDR2 from the germline V gene are MNHNS and SASEGT. CDR3 length equals 14 residues. In DNA, the CDR3 is TGTGCCAGCAGTGAAGAACCAAGAAGCTACGAGCAGTACTTC. Protein: CASSEEPRSYEQYF.

The chain carries TRBV11-3 and TRBJ2-7, with TRBD1 as a possible D gene (6 bases). The CDR3 totals 13 residues. CDR1 and CDR2 from the germline V gene are SGHNT and YENEEA. Trimming removed 4 bases at V and 3 bases at J, with 10 bases between. CDR3 bases: TGTGCCAGCAGCTCAACAGGGCACTACGAGCAGTACTTC. It codes for CASSSTGHYEQYF.